The clone carrying this TCR beta chain has only one observation. Its target is not known. The isolated RNA, all of it, was reverse transcribed, so expressed TCRB transcripts were what got sequenced. Profiled with immunoSEQ multiplex PCR; TCRdb holds only in-frame clones, not every one. The sample records under 350,000 clones, roughly 24% being singletons. The sample originates from a study of beta chain features in type 1 diabetes. The study, taken as a whole, reports: Among patients with Type 1 diabetes, TCRB CDR3s were moderately but significantly shorter in every one of the four CD4+ subsets. When VDJ junctions were examined, type 1 diabetes patients showed fewer insertions and more deletions. HLA effects on TCRB rearrangement stayed unresolved here.

Sample: naive CD4+ T cells from blood. This receptor was identified in a woman in her 30s with type 1 diabetes.

CDR3 sequence (DNA): TGCGCCAGCCAGCATGGGACTAGCTTCTCCTACGAGCAGTACTTC. This gives the protein CASQHGTSFSYEQYF. V usage is TRBV5-1 and J usage is TRBJ2-7, with TRBD2 matching over 9 bases. The CDR3 extends over 15 amino acids. CDR1 SGHRS and CDR2 YFSETQ come from the germline V gene. V gave up 7 bases and J gave up 0 bases; unmatched junction bases: 8.